The rows below give T cell receptor beta chains drawn from one sample of a study of T cells expressing NK-cell markers. TCRdb reprocessed the 5' RACE reads; each CDR3 protein has one entry and no DNA is given. The sample table includes 150,000 or so distinct CDR3 sequences. The specimen sequenced was blood T cells: a sorted CD56 or NKG2C T cell subset, CD4+ or CD8+ T cells, or bulk PBMC T cells (not recorded which). These receptors were taken from a woman between 50 and 59 years old in good health. CDR3s include the opening cysteine and the closing phenylalanine or tryptophan. Each record gives: J gene, V gene, CDR3 protein.

TRBJ2-2	TRBV29-1	CSVDIFGTGELFF
TRBJ2-7	TRBV2	CASTGQNAYEQYF
TRBJ1-1	TRBV6-1	CASTLQGASTEAFF
TRBJ2-3	TRBV7-9	CASIEMTGVSWDTQYF
TRBJ1-2	TRBV15	CATSREVGASGYTF
TRBJ1-2	TRBV29-1	CSVPTGGYGYTF
TRBJ2-2	TRBV4-1	CASSQDLAGEAGELFF
TRBJ1-1	TRBV7-9	CASSFWGRPTEAFF
TRBJ2-3	TRBV10-1	CASSVGTSGSWGTDTQYF
TRBJ1-4	TRBV4-1	CASSQIGTGFSTNEKLFF
TRBJ1-1	TRBV2	CASHKTGGTEAFF
TRBJ2-3	TRBV20-1	CSASVGGRVPDTQYF
TRBJ2-7	TRBV16	CASSHPGTGTYEQYF
TRBJ2-4	TRBV27	CASSPVKGQGVWYF
TRBJ2-5	TRBV15	CATSREGAASTETQYF
TRBJ2-4	TRBV11-2	CASSLEGGYRVQYF
TRBJ2-5	TRBV19	CASSKTYWTPPQETQYF
TRBJ2-7	TRBV3-1	CASSQVGREALYEQYF
TRBJ1-5	TRBV7-9	CASSRGTDSNQPQHF
TRBJ2-7	TRBV7-8	CASSLAYVGRDEQYF
TRBJ2-1	TRBV24-1	CATSDSRGIRDEQFF
TRBJ2-7	TRBV4-2	CASSQTTGLAGDIEQYF
TRBJ2-4	TRBV6-6	CASSGGTVLAKNIQYF
TRBJ2-4	TRBV2	CASSEFGLAGVAKNIQYF
TRBJ2-7	TRBV28	CAARDLSYEQYF
TRBJ1-6	TRBV7-9	CASTPLGPYNSPLHF
TRBJ2-2	TRBV7-8	CASSPGGGNGAGELFF
TRBJ2-1	TRBV27	CASSSLISGFPYNEQFF
TRBJ2-3	TRBV27	CASSFLEGGTDTQYF
TRBJ1-1	TRBV7-9	CASSLGQGILGNTEAFF
TRBJ2-2	TRBV25-1	CAILGRTGELFF
TRBJ1-5	TRBV27	CASSLSPASNQPQHF